This TCR beta chain was captured in a study of cytomegalovirus exposure and HLA in healthy donors. PCR employed 60 Vbeta and 13 Jbeta primers. Original processing methods: An analysis that came later counted 70 million to 100 million unique TCR beta chains, approximately 10 million shared. Only in-frame clones appear in the TCRdb table, and some are missing; sequencing was by immunoSEQ multiplex PCR. Clonal size and the V and J genes are those of that table, whereas D and trimming came from the DNA. The profile shows around 99,000 clones, about 76% of them singletons. Of note for this clone: Its antigen is as yet unknown.

Notes on the study in general: In a later analysis, common viral pathogens appeared linked to several of the most significant clusters.

The sequence derives from a middle-aged man in good health and CMV-seronegative. Sequencing was performed on PBMCs.

CDR3 sequence reads: CASSLQGRGPYGYTF. DNA for the CDR3: TGTGCCAGCAGTCTCCAGGGCAGGGGGCCCTATGGCTACACCTTC. This rearrangement joins TRBV27 to TRBJ1-2; 8 bases match TRBD1. V lost 5 bases to trimming and J lost 4 bases; unmatched junction nucleotides: 9. Germline lookup yields CDR1 MNHEY and CDR2 SMNVEV (reference sequence). CDR3 length: 15 amino acids.